A single sample gave rise to the 25 T cell receptor beta chains below, sequenced in a study of shared clonotypes between healthy human individuals. Clones were sequenced by immunoSEQ multiplex PCR, and TCRdb holds only the in-frame ones, with some missing. This table holds over a million clones, about 74% found once. The sequencing input was memory CD4+ T cells sorted from blood. Subset described: CD45RA-negative fraction. Receptor source: a man younger than 30 in good health.

This clone was recorded a few times. V usage is TRBV2 and J usage is TRBJ1-1; possibly TRBD1 for D (6 bases). V was clipped by 6 bases and J by 1 base, with 9 bases between them. The length of the CDR3 is 13 residues. From germline, CDR1 is SNHLY and CDR2 FYNNEI. The CDR3: CASRDSTNTEAFF. Written as DNA, the CDR3 is TGTGCCAGCAGGGACAGTACGAACACTGAAGCTTTCTTT.

The chain uses TRBV6-1 and TRBJ1-5; maybe TRBD1 (5 bases). The CDR3 has 14 residues. Germline V gene sequence: CDR1 MNHNS, CDR2 SASEGT. V was pared by 6 bases and J by 6 bases, with 15 bases between. CDR3 protein: CASSDRGPSQPQHF. The CDR3 region has the DNA TGTGCCAGCAGCGATCGGGGACCCAGTCAGCCCCAGCATTTT.

The chain uses TRBV5-6 and TRBJ2-4; a possible D gene is TRBD2 (6 bases). Germline V gene lookup returns CDR1 SGHDT and CDR2 YYEEEE. CDR3 length equals 14 residues. Trimming removed 4 bases at V and 3 bases at J, with 11 bases between. As DNA, the CDR3 is TGTGCCAGCAGCCGAGGAGGGAGCAAAAACATTCAGTACTTC. Its translation: CASSRGGSKNIQYF.

The rearrangement uses TRBV7-2 and TRBJ2-2; D possibly corresponds to TRBD2 (6 bases). With 2 bases removed from V and 1 base from J, the gap between germline ends came to 17 bases. CDR3 size: 18 residues. Germline V lookup: CDR1 SGHTA, CDR2 FQGNSA. The CDR3 DNA is TGTGCCAGCAGCTTAAGGCCTAGCGCCCTACTGAACACCGGGGAGCTGTTTTTT. Its translation: CASSLRPSALLNTGELFF.

This clone has a handful of counts. The V and J genes are TRBV2 and TRBJ2-3; D is unresolved. This CDR3 contains 13 residues. Germline V lookup: CDR1 SNHLY, CDR2 FYNNEI. V shed 10 bases and J shed 2 bases, with 13 bases lying between them. The CDR3, as DNA: TGTGCCACCAAGGACCAACCCACAGATACGCAGTATTTT. Residues: CATKDQPTDTQYF.

The J gene is TRBJ1-2, the V gene TRBV9; D is uncertain. Germline CDR1 and CDR2: SGDLS and YYNGEE. Trimming removed 4 bases at V and 0 bases at J, with 22 bases between. This CDR3 is built from 18 residues. CDR3 coding DNA: TGTGCCAGCAGCCAAAGTCAGGATCTTACCGCTTCTAACTATGGCTACACCTTC. As protein: CASSQSQDLTASNYGYTF.

The chain links TRBV4-3 to TRBJ2-5; a weak D match, TRBD2 (5 bases). V was pared by 0 bases and J by 9 bases, with 11 bases between. This CDR3 is built from 13 residues. Germline V gene data show CDR1 as LGHNA and CDR2 as YSLEER. The CDR3 reads CASSQETRTPQYF. The CDR3 nucleotides are TGCGCCAGCAGCCAAGAAACTAGGACTCCCCAGTACTTC.

The genes are TRBV4-1 and TRBJ2-1; TRBD1 might be the D (6 bases). The V gene lost 2 bases and the J gene lost 8 bases, with 16 bases spanning the gap. The length of the CDR3 is 15 residues. Per the germline V gene, CDR1 is MGHRA and CDR2 is YSYEKL. This CDR3 is CASSQTGTPVYEQFF. The DNA of the CDR3 is TGCGCCAGCAGCCAAACCGGGACACCAGTATATGAGCAGTTCTTC.

This clone was counted between two and nine times. The chain has TRBV6-6 and TRBJ1-2, with 8 positions matching TRBD1. V dropped 4 bases and J dropped 7; count of bases not matched to a gene: 8. The germline V gene has CDR1 MNHNY and CDR2 SVGAGI (reference sequence). The CDR3 extends over 14 amino acids. The CDR3 DNA reads TGTGCCAGCAGTTTGGACAGGGTGGGAGTTGGCTACACCTTC. Residues: CASSLDRVGVGYTF.

V and J are TRBV9 and TRBJ2-4; 10 bases agree with TRBD1. Per the germline V gene, CDR1 is SGDLS and CDR2 is YYNGEE. CDR3 length: 19 residues. The junction had 15 bases not matched to a gene; V was cut back by 4 bases and J by 2 bases. CDR3 protein: CASSPDPLTGGGPKNIQYF. The CDR3 DNA reads as TGTGCCAGCAGCCCCGACCCGTTGACAGGGGGCGGCCCCAAAAACATTCAGTACTTC.

This clone has a single count. The chain is built from TRBV19 and TRBJ2-7, with 9 bases lining up with TRBD1. With V trimmed by 4 bases and J by 5 bases, 12 bases remained unmatched. This CDR3 spans 16 amino acids. The germline V gene has CDR1 LNHDA and CDR2 SQIVND (reference sequence). CDR3 nucleotide sequence: TGTGCCAGTAGTAAGAGCCCGGGACAGGGATGGGACGAGCAGTACTTC. This gives the protein CASSKSPGQGWDEQYF.

The CDR3 DNA follows: TGTGCCAGCAGCTTAACTGGTCGGACTAGCGGGATCAACGAGCAGTACTTC. Its protein product is CASSLTGRTSGINEQYF. The chain links TRBV11-2 to TRBJ2-7; TRBD2 matches 12 bases. The CDR3 sequence is 17 residues long. Germline CDR1 and CDR2: SGHAT and FQNNGV. V lost 2 bases and J lost 5; bases outside the gene matches: 10.

The chain combines TRBV18 with TRBJ2-3; D possibly matches TRBD1 or TRBD2 (5 bases each). Trimming left V 3 bases short and J 7 bases short, with 17 bases between. This CDR3 is 15 amino acids long. CDR1 KGHSH and CDR2 LQKENI come from the germline V gene. CDR3 bases: TGTGCCAGCTCACCCCCTGCTAGTTCGGGGCATACGCAGTATTTT. It codes for CASSPPASSGHTQYF.

This chain joins TRBV5-1 and TRBJ1-3, with 9 bases lining up with TRBD1. J gave up 0 bases and V 4 bases, and 2 bases lay outside the gene matches. The CDR3 totals 15 residues. Germline CDR1 SGHRS, CDR2 YFSETQ. CDR3 in DNA: TGCGCCAGCAGCGACAGGGGGAGCTCTGGAAACACCATATATTTT. Encoded protein: CASSDRGSSGNTIYF.

The chain is built from TRBV5-6 and TRBJ2-5; TRBD1 agrees at 7 bases. Gene TRBJ2-7 matches the end of the DNA better, so the J call may be wrong. Germline V gene sequence: CDR1 SGHDT, CDR2 YYEEEE. The CDR3 sequence is 14 residues long. The CDR3 bases are TGTGCCAGCAGCTTGGATGCAGGGGGCTACGAGCAGTACTTC. Residues: CASSLDAGGYEQYF.

In the case of this clone: The DNA is left out, because the CDR3 cannot be placed on it with certainty; the CDR3 is given as TCRdb lists it. This chain connects TRBV6-9 to TRBJ1-2. The length of the CDR3 is 13 amino acids, counting both ends. Per the germline V gene, CDR1 is MNHGY and CDR2 is SVAAGI. CDR3 in amino acids: CAHDFPRDYGCTF.

This clone was counted at least ten times. The V call is TRBV2, the J call TRBJ2-1; 7 bases agree with TRBD1. Trimming at V came to 4 bases and at J to 3 bases, leaving 3 bases not matched to a gene. The CDR3 spans 14 residues. Germline loops: CDR1 SNHLY, CDR2 FYNNEI. The CDR3 DNA is TGTGCCAGCAGTGGGGGGACAGACTACAATGAGCAGTTCTTC. Protein sequence: CASSGGTDYNEQFF.

This clone was counted a few times. The chain recombines TRBV6-1 with TRBJ1-5; D not certain. Deletions cut 5 bases from V and 0 bases from J, with 11 bases between. This CDR3 contains 15 residues. CDR1 MNHNS and CDR2 SASEGT come from the germline V gene. CDR3 loop: CASSRDSGSNQPQHF. In nucleotides, the CDR3 is TGTGCCAGCAGTAGAGACTCAGGTAGCAATCAGCCCCAGCATTTT.

The chain links TRBV2 to TRBJ1-1; D call uncertain. The CDR3 consists of 14 residues. V lost 5 bases to trimming and J lost 1 base, with 11 bases between them. Per the germline V gene, CDR1 is SNHLY and CDR2 is FYNNEI. The CDR3 reads CASSPDGGNTEAFF. DNA for the CDR3: TGTGCCAGCAGTCCGGATGGTGGGAACACTGAAGCTTTCTTT.

The CDR3 sequence: CASSLRGDAAEDTQYF. In nucleotides, the CDR3 is TGTGCCAGCAGCCTCAGGGGGGACGCCGCTGAAGATACGCAGTATTTT. The chain recombines TRBV9 with TRBJ2-3; D might be TRBD1 (7 bases). Germline CDR1 SGDLS, CDR2 YYNGEE. Trimming removed 4 bases from V and 5 bases from J, with 20 bases in between. CDR3 length: 16 residues.

This rearrangement joins TRBV19 to TRBJ1-1; D uncertain. This CDR3 spans 14 amino acids. Germline values: CDR1 LNHDA, CDR2 SQIVND (reference sequence). V shed 3 bases and J shed 2 bases, with 10 bases lying between them. The CDR3 loop is CASSMGGKNTEAFF. In DNA, the CDR3 is TGTGCCAGTAGTATGGGCGGAAAAAACACTGAAGCTTTCTTT.

The chain joins TRBV10-3 to TRBJ1-2; D remains unclear. CDR1 is ENHRY and CDR2 is SYGVKD in the germline V gene. Trimming pared 5 bases from V and 4 bases from J, leaving 11 bases between. CDR3 length: 13 amino acids. The CDR3 nucleotides are TGTGCCATCAGTAGAACTCCGGCCTATGGCTACACCTTC. Translated, it gives CAISRTPAYGYTF.

This chain uses TRBV7-8 with TRBJ2-7; 10 nucleotides align to TRBD2. Germline loops: CDR1 SGHVS, CDR2 FQNEAQ. Trimming took 5 bases from V and 2 from J; bases not matched to a gene: 6. The CDR3 sequence is 15 residues long. In DNA form, the CDR3 reads TGTGCCAGCAGCACTGGGACTAGCGCAACCTACGAGCAGTACTTC. This translates into CASSTGTSATYEQYF.

V is TRBV21-1 and J is TRBJ2-7; no check of the table's D call, TRBD1, against the DNA was made. TRBV21-1 is recorded as a pseudogene. The CDR3 is 15 amino acids. The CDR3 protein is CASSFRQGRTYEQYF. The CDR3 DNA reads TGTGCCAGCAGCTTCCGACAGGGTCGCACCTACGAGCAGTACTTC.

This chain connects TRBV6-6 to TRBJ1-1, with D possibly being TRBD1 (6 bases). The CDR3 is made up of 14 amino acids. Germline V gene lookup returns CDR1 MNHNY and CDR2 SVGAGI (reference sequence). The V end lost 2 bases, the J end lost 6 bases, and 13 bases lay between the germline ends. The CDR3: CASSYGGDSAEAFF. DNA of the CDR3: TGTGCCAGCAGTTACGGGGGCGATAGCGCTGAAGCTTTCTTT.